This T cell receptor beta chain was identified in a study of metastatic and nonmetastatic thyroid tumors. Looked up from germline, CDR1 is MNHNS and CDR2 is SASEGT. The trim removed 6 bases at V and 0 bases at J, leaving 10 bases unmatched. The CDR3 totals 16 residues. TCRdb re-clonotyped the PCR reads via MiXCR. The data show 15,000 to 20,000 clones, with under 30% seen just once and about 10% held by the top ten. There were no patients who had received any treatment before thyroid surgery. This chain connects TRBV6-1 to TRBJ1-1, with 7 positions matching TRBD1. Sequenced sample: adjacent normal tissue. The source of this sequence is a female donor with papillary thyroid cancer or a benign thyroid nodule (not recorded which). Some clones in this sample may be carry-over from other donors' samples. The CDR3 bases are TGTGCCAGCAGCTCTGGACAGGCGGTACTGAACACTGAAGCTTTCTTT. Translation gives CASSSGQAVLNTEAFF.